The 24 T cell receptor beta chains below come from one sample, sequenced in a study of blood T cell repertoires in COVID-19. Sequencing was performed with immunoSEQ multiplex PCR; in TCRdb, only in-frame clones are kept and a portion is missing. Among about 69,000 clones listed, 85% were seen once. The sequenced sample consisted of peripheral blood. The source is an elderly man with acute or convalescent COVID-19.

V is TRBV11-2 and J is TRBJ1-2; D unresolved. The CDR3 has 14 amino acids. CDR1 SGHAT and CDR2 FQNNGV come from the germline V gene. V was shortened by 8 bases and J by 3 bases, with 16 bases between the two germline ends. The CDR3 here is CASGSISGDYGYTF. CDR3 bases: TGTGCCAGCGGCTCTATATCGGGAGACTATGGCTACACCTTC.

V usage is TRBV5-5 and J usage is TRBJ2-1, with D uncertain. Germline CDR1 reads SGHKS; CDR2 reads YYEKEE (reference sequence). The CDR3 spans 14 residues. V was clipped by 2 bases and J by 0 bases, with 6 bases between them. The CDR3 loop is CASSFFGSYNEQFF. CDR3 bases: TGTGCCAGCAGCTTCTTCGGCTCCTACAATGAGCAGTTCTTC.

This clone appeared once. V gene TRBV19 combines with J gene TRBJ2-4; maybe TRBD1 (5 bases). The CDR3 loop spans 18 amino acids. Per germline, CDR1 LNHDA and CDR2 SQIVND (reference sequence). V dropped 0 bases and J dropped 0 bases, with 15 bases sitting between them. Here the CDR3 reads CASSIDRKDIQAKNIQYF. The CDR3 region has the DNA TGTGCCAGTAGTATAGATCGGAAGGACATCCAAGCCAAAAACATTCAGTACTTC.

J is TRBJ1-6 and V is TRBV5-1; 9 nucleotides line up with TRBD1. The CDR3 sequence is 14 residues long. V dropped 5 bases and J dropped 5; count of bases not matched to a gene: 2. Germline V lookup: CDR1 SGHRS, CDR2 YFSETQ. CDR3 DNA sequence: TGCGCCAGCAGGTGGACAGGGGATAATTCACCCCTCCACTTT. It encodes CASRWTGDNSPLHF.

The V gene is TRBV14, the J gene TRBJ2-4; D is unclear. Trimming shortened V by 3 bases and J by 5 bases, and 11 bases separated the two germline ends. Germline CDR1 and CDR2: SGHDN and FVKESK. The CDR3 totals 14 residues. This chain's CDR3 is CASSQAGRQNIQYF. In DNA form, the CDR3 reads TGTGCCAGCAGCCAGGCAGGTCGACAAAACATTCAGTACTTC.

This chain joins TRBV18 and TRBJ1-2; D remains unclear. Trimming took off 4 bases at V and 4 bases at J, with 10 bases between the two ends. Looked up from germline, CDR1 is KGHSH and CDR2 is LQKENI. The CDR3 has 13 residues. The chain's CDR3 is CASSRYGSYGYTF. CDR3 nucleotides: TGTGCCAGCTCACGTTACGGGAGCTATGGCTACACCTTC.

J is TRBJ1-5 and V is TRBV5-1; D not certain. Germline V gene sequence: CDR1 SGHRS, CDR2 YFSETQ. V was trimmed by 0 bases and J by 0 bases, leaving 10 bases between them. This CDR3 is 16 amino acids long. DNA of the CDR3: TGCGCCAGCAGCTTGGGCGGCGGGGTTAGCAATCAGCCCCAGCATTTT. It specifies CASSLGGGVSNQPQHF.

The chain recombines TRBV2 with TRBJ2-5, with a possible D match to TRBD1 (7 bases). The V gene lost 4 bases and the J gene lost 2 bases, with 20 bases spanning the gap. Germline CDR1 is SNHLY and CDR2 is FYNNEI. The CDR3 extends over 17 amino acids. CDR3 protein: CASSVQGPRRGQETQYF. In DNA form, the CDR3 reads TGTGCCAGCAGTGTACAGGGGCCCAGGAGGGGGCAAGAGACCCAGTACTTC.

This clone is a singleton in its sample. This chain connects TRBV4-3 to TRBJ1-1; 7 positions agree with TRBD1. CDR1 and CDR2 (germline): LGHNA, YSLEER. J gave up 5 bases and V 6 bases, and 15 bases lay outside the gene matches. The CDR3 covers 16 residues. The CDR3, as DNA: TGCGCCAGCAGTTTCGAGGCCTGGACAGGTTTAACTGAAGCTTTCTTT. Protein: CASSFEAWTGLTEAFF.

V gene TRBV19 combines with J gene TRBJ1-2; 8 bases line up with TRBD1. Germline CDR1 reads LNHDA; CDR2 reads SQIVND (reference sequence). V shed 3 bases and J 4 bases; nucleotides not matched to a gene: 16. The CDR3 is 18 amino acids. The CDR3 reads CASSIFGTGHIGLYGYTF. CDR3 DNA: TGTGCCAGTAGTATTTTTGGGACAGGTCACATAGGACTCTATGGCTACACCTTC.

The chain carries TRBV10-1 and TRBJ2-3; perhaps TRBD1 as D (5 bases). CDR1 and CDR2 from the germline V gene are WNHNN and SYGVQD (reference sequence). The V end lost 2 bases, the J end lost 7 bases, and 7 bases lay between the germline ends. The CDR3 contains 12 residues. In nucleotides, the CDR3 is TGCGCCAGCAGTGAGCCAGGGAATACGCAGTATTTT. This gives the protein CASSEPGNTQYF.

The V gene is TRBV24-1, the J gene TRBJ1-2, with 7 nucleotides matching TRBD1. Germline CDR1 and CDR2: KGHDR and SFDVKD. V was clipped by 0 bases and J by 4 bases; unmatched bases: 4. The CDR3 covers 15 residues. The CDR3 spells CATSDLKTGPYGYTF. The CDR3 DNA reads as TGTGCCACCAGTGATTTGAAGACAGGGCCCTATGGCTACACCTTC.

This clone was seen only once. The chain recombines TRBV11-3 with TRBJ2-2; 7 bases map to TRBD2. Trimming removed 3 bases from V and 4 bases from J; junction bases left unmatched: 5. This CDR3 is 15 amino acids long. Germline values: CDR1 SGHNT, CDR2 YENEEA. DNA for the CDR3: TGTGCCAGCAGCTTGGCGGGAGATGTCACCGGGGAGCTGTTTTTT. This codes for CASSLAGDVTGELFF.

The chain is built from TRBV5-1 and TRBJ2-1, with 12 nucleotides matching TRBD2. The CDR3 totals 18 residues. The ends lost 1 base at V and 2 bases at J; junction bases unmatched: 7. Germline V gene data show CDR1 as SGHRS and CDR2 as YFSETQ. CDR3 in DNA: TGCGCCAGCAGCTTGCGGGCTAGCGGGAGGGGAACCTACAATGAGCAGTTCTTC. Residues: CASSLRASGRGTYNEQFF.

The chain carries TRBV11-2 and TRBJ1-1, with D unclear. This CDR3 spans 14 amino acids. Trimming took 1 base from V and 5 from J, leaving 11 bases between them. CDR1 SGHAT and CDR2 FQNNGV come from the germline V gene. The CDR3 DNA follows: TGTGCCAGCAGCTTAGGCAGTCGTGTAACTGAAGCTTTCTTT. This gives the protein CASSLGSRVTEAFF.

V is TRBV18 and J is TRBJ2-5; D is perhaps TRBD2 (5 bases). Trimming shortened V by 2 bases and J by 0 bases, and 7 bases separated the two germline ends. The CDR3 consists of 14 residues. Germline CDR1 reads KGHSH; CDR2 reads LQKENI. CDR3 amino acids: CASSPWRDQETQYF. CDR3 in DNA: TGTGCCAGCTCACCATGGCGGGACCAAGAGACCCAGTACTTC.

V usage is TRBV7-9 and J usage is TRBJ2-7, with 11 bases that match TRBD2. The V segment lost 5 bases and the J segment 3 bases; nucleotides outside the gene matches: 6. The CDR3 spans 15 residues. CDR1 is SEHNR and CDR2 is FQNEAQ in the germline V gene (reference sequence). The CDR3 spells CASSGGTSGRYEQYF. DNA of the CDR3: TGTGCCAGCAGCGGGGGGACTAGCGGTCGCTACGAGCAGTACTTC.

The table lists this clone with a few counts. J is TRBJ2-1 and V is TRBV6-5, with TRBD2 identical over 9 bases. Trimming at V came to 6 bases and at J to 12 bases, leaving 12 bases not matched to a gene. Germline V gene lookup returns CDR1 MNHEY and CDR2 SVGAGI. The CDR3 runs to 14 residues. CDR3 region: CASRQKALSGRQFF. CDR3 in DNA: TGTGCCAGCAGACAAAAGGCCCTTAGCGGGAGGCAGTTCTTC.

The CDR3 protein is CASSLSRGRVNEQFF. CDR3 in DNA: TGTGCCAGCAGCTTAAGCAGGGGACGAGTCAATGAGCAGTTCTTC. V and J are TRBV11-3 and TRBJ2-1; D perhaps matches TRBD1 (6 bases). The ends were cut back, 2 bases at V and 6 bases at J, with 14 bases in the middle. Germline V gene lookup returns CDR1 SGHNT and CDR2 YENEEA. This CDR3 comprises 15 residues.

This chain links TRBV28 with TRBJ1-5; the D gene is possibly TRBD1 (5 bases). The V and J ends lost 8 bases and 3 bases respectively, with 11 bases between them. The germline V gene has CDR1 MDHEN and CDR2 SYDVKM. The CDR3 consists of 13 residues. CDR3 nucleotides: TGTGCCAGCTGGGGCAGCCCCAATCAGCCCCAGCATTTT. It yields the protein CASWGSPNQPQHF.

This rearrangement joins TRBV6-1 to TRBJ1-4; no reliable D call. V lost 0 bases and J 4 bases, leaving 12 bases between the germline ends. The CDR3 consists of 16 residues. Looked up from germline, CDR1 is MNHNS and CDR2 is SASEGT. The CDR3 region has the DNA TGTGCCAGCAGTGAAGCCGGCCAAGCGTATAATGAAAAACTGTTTTTT. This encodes CASSEAGQAYNEKLFF.

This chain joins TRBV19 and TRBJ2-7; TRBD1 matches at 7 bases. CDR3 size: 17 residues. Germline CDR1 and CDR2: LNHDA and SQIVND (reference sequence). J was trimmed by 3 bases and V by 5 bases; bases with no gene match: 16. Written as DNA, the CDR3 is TGTGCCAGTAGTCGGCGAACAGGGGCCGCACAAAACTACGAGCAGTACTTC. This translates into CASSRRTGAAQNYEQYF. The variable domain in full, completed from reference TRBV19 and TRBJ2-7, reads DGGITQSPKYLFRKEGQNVTLSCEQNLNHDAMYWYRQDPGQGLRLIYYSQIVNDFQKGDIAEGYSVSREKKESFPLTVTSAQKNPTAFYLCASSRRTGAAQNYEQYFGPGTRLTVT.

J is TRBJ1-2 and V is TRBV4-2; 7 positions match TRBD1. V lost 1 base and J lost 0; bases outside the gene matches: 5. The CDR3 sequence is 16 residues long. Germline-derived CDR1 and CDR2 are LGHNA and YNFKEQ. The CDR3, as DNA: TGTGCCAGCAGCCAAGGTACAGGGGACTCTAACTATGGCTACACCTTC. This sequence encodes CASSQGTGDSNYGYTF.

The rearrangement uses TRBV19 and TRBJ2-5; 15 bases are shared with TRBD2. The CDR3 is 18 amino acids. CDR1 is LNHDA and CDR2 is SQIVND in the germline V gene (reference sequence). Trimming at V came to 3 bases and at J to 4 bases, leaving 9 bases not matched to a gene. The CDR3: CASSIRTSGRGFGETQYF. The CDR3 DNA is TGTGCCAGTAGTATCAGGACTAGCGGGAGGGGGTTTGGAGAGACCCAGTACTTC.